One and the same sample provided the 17 T cell receptor beta chains below, sequenced in a study of blood T cell repertoires in COVID-19. Sequencing was performed with immunoSEQ multiplex PCR; in TCRdb, only in-frame clones are kept and a portion is missing. The profile covers roughly 200,000 clones, with roughly 83% appearing a single time and 1.5% taken by the ten largest. The sample consisted of peripheral blood. These receptors were taken from a human donor in a cohort sampled during active COVID-19.

The sample holds one count of this clone. The gene calls are TRBV11-2 and TRBJ1-1; maybe TRBD1 (5 bases). Germline CDR1 is SGHAT and CDR2 is FQNNGV. Trimming took 3 bases from V and 4 from J, leaving 12 bases between them. CDR3 size: 14 residues. This chain's CDR3 is CASSFGFGGTEAFF. In DNA form, the CDR3 reads TGTGCCAGCAGCTTTGGGTTCGGGGGCACTGAAGCTTTCTTT. The variable domain in full, with the rest retrieved from reference TRBV11-2 and TRBJ1-1, is EAGVAQSPRYKIIEKRQSVAFWCNPISGHATLYWYQQILGQGPKLLIQFQNNGVVDDSQLPKDRFSAERLKGVDSTLKIQPAKLEDSAVYLCASSFGFGGTEAFFGQGTRLTVV.

CDR3 region: CASSLEGARTEAFF. CDR3 coding DNA: TGTGCCAGCAGCTTGGAGGGGGCAAGGACTGAAGCTTTCTTT. The chain is built from TRBV5-4 and TRBJ1-1; 7 bases line up with TRBD1. CDR1 and CDR2 from the germline V gene are SGHNT and YYREEE (reference sequence). Unmatched junction bases numbered 4, after V lost 0 bases and J lost 5 bases. The CDR3 is 14 amino acids.

The CDR3 nucleotides are TGTGCCAGCAGCCAGGGAGGGGGCGAGCAGTACTTC. This sequence encodes CASSQGGGEQYF. This chain connects TRBV11-1 to TRBJ2-7; possibly TRBD2 for D (7 bases). V was clipped by 5 bases and J by 6 bases, with 11 bases between them. Looked up from germline, CDR1 is SGHAT and CDR2 is FQDESV (reference sequence). This CDR3 has 12 amino acids.

The genes are TRBV12-5 and TRBJ2-7; possible D gene TRBD2, 6 bases. CDR1 is LGHNT and CDR2 is FRNRAP in the germline V gene. V was shortened by 4 bases and J by 0 bases, with 7 bases between the two germline ends. The CDR3 contains 13 residues. CDR3 nucleotide sequence: TGTGCTAGTGGTTCGGGGGACTCCTACGAGCAGTACTTC. Translating gives CASGSGDSYEQYF.

This chain uses TRBV6-2 or TRBV6-3 with TRBJ2-3, with 12 bases lining up with TRBD1. This CDR3 region has 16 residues. J was trimmed by 0 bases and V by 3 bases; bases with no gene match: 1. Per the germline V gene, CDR1 is MNHEY and CDR2 is SVGEGT. DNA of the CDR3: TGTGCCAGCAGTTATGGGACAGGGGGCAGCACAGATACGCAGTATTTT. This gives the protein CASSYGTGGSTDTQYF.

The chain uses TRBV19 and TRBJ2-7; tentative D call: TRBD1 (6 bases). Germline CDR1 and CDR2: LNHDA and SQIVND (reference sequence). The CDR3 consists of 13 residues. Trimming stripped 5 bases from V and 3 bases from J, with 11 bases between. CDR3 DNA sequence: TGTGCCAGTAGTTACAGGGACATCTACGAGCAGTACTTC. Translation gives CASSYRDIYEQYF.

The chain links TRBV6-4 to TRBJ1-2; 8 bases are a match to TRBD1. V lost 6 bases and J lost 6; bases outside the gene matches: 9. Germline values: CDR1 MRHNA, CDR2 SNTAGT. The CDR3 is 14 amino acids. CDR3 DNA: TGTGCCAGCAGACCTACAGGGGGAGAAGATGGCTACACCTTC. Its translation: CASRPTGGEDGYTF.

This clone was seen a single time. The J gene is TRBJ1-3, the V gene TRBV6-5; no clear D gene. Trimming cost V 2 bases and J 0 bases, with 8 bases left between them. The CDR3 extends over 15 amino acids. Germline lookup yields CDR1 MNHEY and CDR2 SVGAGI. DNA for the CDR3: TGTGCCAGCAGTTACGGGCAGCCCTCTGGAAACACCATATATTTT. It yields the protein CASSYGQPSGNTIYF.

The V and J genes are TRBV4-1 and TRBJ2-1, with 13 nucleotides matching TRBD2. V lost 1 base and J lost 9; bases outside the gene matches: 3. The CDR3 is 15 amino acids. CDR1 is MGHRA, CDR2 YSYEKL, per germline. The CDR3 DNA sequence: TGCGCCAGCAGCCAAGGGGGGACTAGCGGGACTGAGCAGTTCTTC. This sequence encodes CASSQGGTSGTEQFF.

Here the CDR3 reads CASSRAQGQGFYEQYF. CDR3 DNA: TGCGCCAGCAGCCGAGCCCAAGGACAGGGATTTTACGAGCAGTACTTC. The V gene is TRBV4-3, the J gene TRBJ2-7, with TRBD1 matching over 8 bases. The CDR3 runs 16 residues. J was trimmed by 4 bases and V by 4 bases; bases with no gene match: 12. Germline values: CDR1 LGHNA, CDR2 YSLEER.

The gene calls are TRBV7-8 and TRBJ2-3; D is possibly TRBD2 (6 bases). V shed 1 base and J shed 2 bases, with 13 bases lying between them. The CDR3 extends over 16 amino acids. In germline, CDR1 is SGHVS, CDR2 FQNEAQ. The CDR3 coding sequence is TGTGCCAGCAGCTTAGTAATCGGGGGTCCCACAGATACGCAGTATTTT. Translating it yields CASSLVIGGPTDTQYF.

The CDR3 reads CASSYGQGGSRYNSPLHF. CDR3 bases: TGTGCCAGCAGTTACGGACAGGGGGGCAGCCGGTATAATTCACCCCTCCACTTT. The J gene is TRBJ1-6, the V gene TRBV6-2 or TRBV6-3, with TRBD1 identical over 10 bases. The CDR3 contains 18 residues. CDR1 is MNHEY and CDR2 is SVGEGT in the germline V gene. V lost 2 bases and J lost 4; bases outside the gene matches: 8.

This clone was detected only once. The chain uses TRBV16 and TRBJ1-6; unclear D gene. The CDR3 sequence is 16 residues long. Germline V gene lookup returns CDR1 KGHSY and CDR2 FQNENV. With 5 bases removed from V and 9 bases from J, the gap between germline ends came to 20 bases. CDR3 region: CASSVRFTVIGSPLHF. Here the CDR3 DNA reads TGTGCCAGCAGCGTACGTTTTACAGTCATTGGTTCACCCCTCCACTTT.

V usage is TRBV7-9 and J usage is TRBJ2-5; 14 nucleotides line up with TRBD2. Trimming removed 5 bases from V and 5 bases from J; junction bases left unmatched: 10. Germline CDR1 SEHNR, CDR2 FQNEAQ (reference sequence). CDR3 size: 17 residues. CDR3 residues: CASSPGLAGGSGETQYF. DNA of the CDR3: TGTGCCAGCAGCCCAGGACTAGCGGGAGGTTCGGGTGAGACCCAGTACTTC. The full variable domain, rest sourced from reference TRBV7-9 and TRBJ2-5, is DTGVSQNPRHKITKRGQNVTFRCDPISEHNRLYWYRQTLGQGPEFLTYFQNEAQLEKSRLLSDRFSAERPKGSFSTLEIQRTEQGDSAMYLCASSPGLAGGSGETQYFGPGTRLLVL.

The rearrangement joins TRBV10-2 to TRBJ2-2; 10 bases match TRBD2. The V and J ends lost 3 bases and 3 bases, in that order; junction bases with no gene match: 4. The CDR3 has 16 residues. Germline V gene data show CDR1 as WSHSY and CDR2 as SAAADI. CDR3 sequence reads: CASSDLTSGYTGELFF. CDR3 DNA: TGCGCCAGCAGTGATTTGACTAGCGGGTACACCGGGGAGCTGTTTTTT.

Note on this clone: The sample contains more than one DNA sequence encoding this CDR3. The chain has TRBV27 and TRBJ2-3, with TRBD1 matching 8 bases. The CDR3 totals 13 residues. V shed 5 bases, J shed 4 bases, and the junction held 2 bases outside the gene matches. Germline V gene data show CDR1 as MNHEY and CDR2 as SMNVEV (reference sequence). CDR3 in amino acids: CASSPDRADTQYF. The DNA for the CDR3 is TGTGCCAGCAGTCCGGACAGGGCAGATACGCAGTATTTT.

The rearrangement links TRBV5-4 to TRBJ2-7; 7 nucleotides line up with TRBD1. The CDR3 covers 15 residues. Looked up from germline, CDR1 is SGHNT and CDR2 is YYREEE (reference sequence). V lost 0 bases, J lost 1 base, and 4 bases stayed unmatched. This CDR3 is CASSLAGRGSYEQYF. CDR3 in DNA: TGTGCCAGCAGCTTGGCCGGCAGGGGGTCCTACGAGCAGTACTTC.